This T cell receptor beta chain was captured in a study of cytomegalovirus exposure and HLA in healthy donors listed by TCRdb under 2017. For context, the study as a whole: An earlier analysis of approximately 600 of the donors reported 250 to 300 Gb of sequence data and roughly 100 million unique TCR beta sequences from about 180 million T cells. The genetic ancestry cluster associated with self-reported Caucasian donors included roughly 84% of the roughly 360 genotyped donors. Genome-wide SNP genotypes for about 65% of the roughly 670 donors were used in a later genetic analysis, which treated that subset as a discovery cohort. Across 398 genotyped donors of the cohort, an average of about 240,000 unique TCR beta nucleotide sequences per donor were sequenced, and 15% to 20% of those sequences were non-productive. A separate validation cohort of 100 to 150 different subjects was used in addition to the 666-subject first cohort. All discovery cohort repertoires had been generated on a single sequencing platform. A later analysis re-analyzed previously published TCR beta repertoires from 666 donors and added high-resolution HLA genotyping to study TCR occurrence patterns. An earlier analysis of 587 of the donors applied high-throughput TCR beta sequencing to assess whether each TCR beta V gene segment acted as functional or pseudogenic. The number of donors typed differed by locus, with about 629-630 for A, B, C, DRB1 and DQB1, more than 500 for DQA1, approximately 580 for DPA1, and around 450 for DPB1. A handful of DR-DQ haplotypes were handled as single units for association and clustering because linkage in the cohort was strong. The aim of the study was to test whether cataloging public T cell receptors could identify signatures of past pathogen exposure. HLA typing covered class I and class II loci at four-digit resolution. The study combined high-throughput TCR immunosequencing, statistical association of individual TCRs with disease status, and machine learning to predict cytomegalovirus infection status. Rather than drawing on any new phenotypic data, the later analysis identified candidate immune exposures from TCR beta sequences and the way those sequences occurred across donors. The study profiled the T cell repertoires of 500 to 800 subjects by immunosequencing and related them to cytomegalovirus serostatus. Roughly 300 gigabases of sequencing data and around 80 million unique TCR sequences made up an early release that covered fewer than 650 HLA-typed donors. Donor age, sex, ethnicity and CMV serostatus were collected together with the repertoire data. The paper as a whole reports these results and caveats: The classifier was reported to diagnose cytomegalovirus status with high specificity and sensitivity in both the original and validation cohorts. A further reported finding was that TCR beta sequences accurately predicted the HLA-A and HLA-B alleles for most subjects in the first cohort. The authors suggested that the approach could potentially be generalized to other disease states and immunological phenotypes. Presence/absence analyses assumed roughly uniform sequencing depth across donors, an assumption that may not hold. In the study, 150 to 200 TCR beta chains were listed as associated with cytomegalovirus. Linkage disequilibrium might explain the correlated functional status among segregating V segments, but an unknown experimental factor could not be ruled out. In a later genetic analysis, fewer N-insertions in productive TCRs were reported among donors in an Asian-associated ancestry cluster than the roughly 700-donor mean. Assigning TCR associations to individual alleles was difficult when HLA alleles, especially DR and DQ, strongly co-occurred. CMV serostatus was the only immune exposure information available for the cohort. Because counts were too low, roughly 18 rarely observed V segments, including chromosome 9 orphons, were left out of the earlier analysis of a few hundred of the donors. In an earlier analysis of about 550 of the donors, most TCR beta V segments were observed in productive rearrangements about 87% or about 30% of the time, broadly matching IMGT annotations. Because the 87-base-pair reads could not distinguish some IMGT-functional V segments, including TRBV6-2 and TRBV6-3, those segments were excluded. In vitro tests confirmed that a few of the cytomegalovirus-associated TCR beta chains recognize cytomegalovirus antigens. Compared with equally common non-associated chains, HLA-associated TCR beta chains in a later analysis were more clonally expanded and had lower generation probabilities. In a later genetic analysis, a missense DCLRE1C variant was associated with V-gene and J-gene trimming of TCR beta chains, and the association was replicated in an independent cohort. In a later analysis, the rate of TCR association differed among HLA loci, with DRB1 alleles having the most associated TCRs and HLA-C alleles having the fewest. Most CMV-associated TCR beta chains appeared to be HLA-restricted in a later analysis, and the HLA associations seemed to be driven largely by CMV exposure. At a false discovery rate of 0.05, a later analysis linked 15,000 to 20,000 TCR beta sequences to specific HLA alleles. Because some donors lacked HLA typing at each locus, the association tests relied only on the typed subset. A later analysis reported that several top co-occurrence clusters appeared linked to parvovirus B19, influenza, CMV and Epstein-Barr virus. Across donors, most TCR sequences were observed very rarely, whereas some public TCRs were present in many individuals. The sequencing pipeline was judged likely to have produced a cluster of highly shared sequence variants as a technical artifact. The cohort was sequenced for TCR beta chains only, and without alpha or paired-chain data the features that could be detected were limited.

About this clone: The antigen this receptor binds is unknown. Per-base quality was not reported, and no clone a single base away is much larger than it.

Sequences MGHDK (CDR1) and SYGVNS (CDR2) are obtained from the germline V gene. The V end loses 3 bases and the J end loses 5 bases, and a stretch of 3 bases separates them. The CDR3 contains 11 residues, cysteine and phenylalanine counted. The entry retains the CDR3 DNA only, 33 bases that are in frame from base 1. In total, roughly 670 healthy bone marrow donors made up the cohort. At the time of sampling, all cohort members were nominally healthy, though unrecorded immune exposures were likely present. The donor was CMV seropositive and belonged to the group of 250 to 300 seropositive cohort members. A peripheral blood sample was provided by each donor, and peripheral blood mononuclear cells were used for TCR beta sequencing. Genomic DNA was extracted from the blood cell samples with the Qiagen DNeasy Blood Extraction Kit. Library preparation used the immunoSEQ multiplex PCR assay. The multiplex PCR relied on a mix of 60 forward primers for TCR Vbeta segments and 13 reverse primers for TCR Jbeta segments. A multiplex PCR assay on genomic DNA amplified the CDR3 region of rearranged TCR beta genes. The Illumina HiSeq System was used to sequence the amplified TCR beta libraries as 87-base-pair reads. As for the original processing: In a later analysis, tens of millions of unique TCR beta chains were counted across the roughly 700 repertoires, and around 10 million of these chains were shared by at least two donors. Raw reads were error-corrected and collapsed into unique sequences by a nearest-neighbor algorithm in which closely related sequences were merged to remove PCR and sequencing errors. CDR3 sequences were aligned to IMGT reference sequences to assign V, D and J gene segments. Each retained sequence needed at least a six-nucleotide match to both a V gene segment and a J gene segment. A rearrangement was called productive if the CDR3 had no stop codons and remained in frame with V and J, and every other rearrangement was called non-productive. Following IMGT convention, CDR3 was defined as the stretch from the second conserved V-encoded cysteine up to the conserved J-encoded phenylalanine. Sequences without an unambiguous match to a single V gene segment were excluded from the earlier analysis of over 500 of the donors. In an earlier analysis of around 600 of the donors, V segments were called functional above 56.7% productive rearrangements and were called segregating when the between-donor standard deviation exceeded 5%. A statistical classification framework was built for diagnosing cytomegalovirus status from the catalog of TCR beta chain sequences. In a later analysis, V and J genes were assigned by comparing TCR nucleotide sequences against IMGT/GENE-DB human TR gene sequences. In a later analysis, CDR3 sequences and most-parsimonious VDJ recombination scenarios were assigned using the TCRdist pipeline. In a later analysis, each TCR beta chain was defined by its CDR3 amino acid sequence together with its V-gene family, and reads lacking a unique V-gene family were excluded. As a way to deal with suspected cross-contamination and a sequencing artifact, a later analysis dropped 450 to 600 nucleotide sequences that were highly shared and had low generation probability. For each public chain, a later analysis derived a clonal expansion index from normalized ranks of inferred template counts within each repertoire. Generation probabilities in a later analysis came from a VDJ recombination model fitted to out-of-frame rearrangements, and those results were checked against IGoR. In a later analysis, TCR-TCR, TCR-HLA and TCR-CMV co-occurrence was scored with hypergeometric tests, and a repertoire-size bias correction was applied to TCR pairs. False discovery rates were estimated in a later analysis by permuting HLA or CMV assignments 20 times. A later analysis grouped co-occurring TCRs with DBSCAN, adding TCRdist sequence similarity when clustering within HLA-allele-positive subsets. Repertoires with fewer than 30,000 or more than 120,000 public chains were left out of co-occurrence clustering, as were about five repertoires with anomalous nucleotide sharing. TCRdb's version of the immuneACCESS table is confined to in-frame rearrangements and falls short of the full clone set. An unresolved V gene accounts for under half of the shortfall where checked; the remainder is of unknown origin. V and J calls and clone size are given by that table; D and trimming were obtained from the DNA. The sample table lists over 150,000 clones, 80% to 85% of them with a count of one. The ten largest clones represent over 5% of the sample.

The TCR originated in a woman aged 45-59 years in good health and CMV-seropositive. The sample comprised PBMCs. The rearrangement joined TRBV25-1 to TRBJ2-3; no D gene call is confident. The DNA sequence is given as TGTGCCAGCAGTGACCTAGATACGCAGTATTTT. It codes for CASSDLDTQYF.